This T cell receptor beta chain appears in the sequencing data of a study of T-cell reconstitution after alpha-beta-depleted transplantation in children. Overall study findings and caveats: T-cell counts and diversity were attributed mostly to newly produced T cells one year after transplant. Some patients' high day-60 TCRbeta diversity was traced to surviving recipient T cells and thymic progenitors. Reportedly, only several hundred clones from non-depleted graft cells drove alpha-beta T-cell counts at about two months.

This CDR3 has 12 residues. Germline V gives CDR1 SQVTM, CDR2 ANQGSEA. The V end lost 7 bases, the J end lost 7 bases, and 16 bases lay between the germline ends. This clonotype has at least ten counts. Its cognate antigen is unknown. Unique molecular identifiers were incorporated when the TCRbeta library was constructed. MiXCR, run by TCRdb on the PCR reads, gives a single entry per CDR3 protein. The sample consists of some 9,700 distinct CDR3 sequences, about 15% of them appearing once. The chain has TRBV29-1 and TRBJ1-2, with a tentative D call TRBD1 (5 bases). This material consisted of PBMCs, mostly from graft donor cells, taken 60 days after TCRalphabeta/CD19-depleted stem cell transplant. This TCR came from a male patient between 10 and 17 years old who had a stem cell transplant for acute lymphoblastic leukemia, so the T cells may come from the graft donor. The CDR3 sequence is CSDAGMGVGYTF. Written as DNA, the CDR3 is TGCAGCGACGCCGGGATGGGGGTTGGCTACACCTTC.